This TCR beta chain was sequenced for a study of blood T cell repertoires in COVID-19. Across the study: The cDNA or gDNA used as material had been derived from T cells, B-cell-depleted T cells, or PBMCs.

J was trimmed by 6 bases and V by 7 bases; bases with no gene match: 8. CDR3 size: 13 residues. Germline V lookup: CDR1 ENHRY, CDR2 SYGVKD. Those enrolled, adults aged roughly 18 to 95 years, came from under 25 US areas. Participant-given clinical history determined each cohort assignment. Exposed enrollees encountered a COVID-19 case at some point within 2 weeks before study entry. Repertoires were generated with immunoSEQ multiplex PCR, while TCRdb's copy carries only in-frame clones and drops some. The sample gives 300,000 to 350,000 clones, about 88% of which show up once; approximately 1% is in the top ten.

The sample consisted of PBMCs or T cells enriched from blood (not recorded which). The sequence derives from a woman aged 30 to 39 who had been exposed to COVID-19. The gene calls are TRBV10-3 and TRBJ2-7; 8 nucleotides match TRBD2. CDR3 amino acids: CAITEAGAGEQYF. The DNA for the CDR3 is TGTGCCATCACCGAAGCGGGAGCAGGCGAGCAGTACTTC.